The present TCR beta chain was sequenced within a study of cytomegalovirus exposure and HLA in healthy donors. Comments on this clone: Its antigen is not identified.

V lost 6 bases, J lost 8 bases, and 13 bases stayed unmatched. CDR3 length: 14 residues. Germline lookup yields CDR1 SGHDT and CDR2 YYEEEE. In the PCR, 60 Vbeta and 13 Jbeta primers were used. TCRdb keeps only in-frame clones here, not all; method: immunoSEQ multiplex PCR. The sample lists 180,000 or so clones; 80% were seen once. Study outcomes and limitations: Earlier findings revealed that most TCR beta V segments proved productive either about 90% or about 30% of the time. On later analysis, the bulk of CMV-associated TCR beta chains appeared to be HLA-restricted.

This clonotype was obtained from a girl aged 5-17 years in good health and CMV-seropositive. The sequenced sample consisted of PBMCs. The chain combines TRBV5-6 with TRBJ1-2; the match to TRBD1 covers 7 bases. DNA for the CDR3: TGTGCCAGCAAAGCCTTTACAGGGGAAGGAGGCTACACCTTC. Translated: CASKAFTGEGGYTF.